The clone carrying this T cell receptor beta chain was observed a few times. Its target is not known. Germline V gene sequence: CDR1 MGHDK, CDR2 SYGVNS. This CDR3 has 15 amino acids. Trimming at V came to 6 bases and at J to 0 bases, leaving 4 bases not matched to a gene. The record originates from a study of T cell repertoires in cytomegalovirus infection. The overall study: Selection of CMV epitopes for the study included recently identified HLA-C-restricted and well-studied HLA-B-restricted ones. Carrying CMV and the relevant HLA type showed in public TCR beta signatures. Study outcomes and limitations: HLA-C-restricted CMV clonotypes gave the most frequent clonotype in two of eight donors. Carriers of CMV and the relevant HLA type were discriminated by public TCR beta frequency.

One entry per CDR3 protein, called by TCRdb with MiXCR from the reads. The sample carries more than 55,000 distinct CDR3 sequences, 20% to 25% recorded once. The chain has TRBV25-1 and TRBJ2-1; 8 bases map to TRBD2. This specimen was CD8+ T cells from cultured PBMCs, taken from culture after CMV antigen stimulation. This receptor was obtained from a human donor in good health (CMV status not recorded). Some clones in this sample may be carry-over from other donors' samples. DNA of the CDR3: TGTGCCAGCAGAGAAGCGGGGGTCTCCTACAATGAGCAGTTCTTC. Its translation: CASREAGVSYNEQFF.